This entry lists 25 T cell receptor beta chains sequenced from one sample in a study of cytomegalovirus exposure and HLA in healthy donors (dated by TCRdb to the late 2010s). The library was produced with the immunoSEQ multiplex PCR assay. TCRdb mirrors the immuneACCESS table, restricted to in-frame sequences. Some clones are absent from its copies; in checked studies, under half trace to an unresolved V gene, and the reason for the others is unknown. Within this sample are 150,000 to 180,000 clones, with about 86% of them counted one time only. The top ten clonotypes cover over 2% of the sample. Sequencing input: PBMCs. The receptors were gathered from a human donor in good health.

The gene calls are TRBV7-3 and TRBJ2-5, with TRBD2 as a possible D gene (5 bases). The CDR3 loop spans 16 amino acids. The V end was cut by 2 bases, the J end by 5 bases, with 18 bases between. Per the germline V gene, CDR1 is SGHTA and CDR2 is FQGTGA. CDR3 protein: CASSLGLAGGLETQYF. As DNA, the CDR3 is TGTGCCAGCAGCTTAGGACTCGCAGGAGGTTTGGAGACCCAGTACTTC.

V is TRBV5-1 and J is TRBJ1-4, with 7 bases fitting TRBD1. V gave up 4 bases and J gave up 5 bases; unmatched junction bases: 5. Per germline, CDR1 SGHRS and CDR2 YFSETQ. This CDR3 contains 14 residues. The CDR3 DNA reads as TGCGCCAGCAGCCGCGACAGGGTGAATGAAAAACTGTTTTTT. This gives the protein CASSRDRVNEKLFF.

This chain links TRBV10-1 with TRBJ2-2; 7 bases agree with TRBD2. Germline-derived CDR1 and CDR2 are WNHNN and SYGVQD (reference sequence). The CDR3 spans 15 residues. Germline trimming cut 3 bases from V and 1 base from J; bases unmatched to any gene: 2. The CDR3 sequence: CASSESGGNTGELFF. In DNA, the CDR3 is TGCGCCAGCAGTGAATCGGGGGGGAACACCGGGGAGCTGTTTTTT.

V usage is TRBV7-6 and J usage is TRBJ2-3; the D gene is possibly TRBD1 (6 bases). In germline, CDR1 is SGHVS, CDR2 FNYEAQ. The V and J ends lost 5 bases and 2 bases respectively, with 14 bases between them. This CDR3 is 15 amino acids long. CDR3 residues: CASSDQGRHTDTQYF. The CDR3 region has the DNA TGTGCCAGCAGCGACCAGGGGCGCCACACAGATACGCAGTATTTT.

The chain carries TRBV29-1 and TRBJ2-3; 15 bases align to TRBD2. This CDR3 comprises 16 residues. CDR1 and CDR2 (germline): SQVTM, ANQGSEA. The V segment lost 4 bases and the J segment 3 bases; nucleotides outside the gene matches: 5. The CDR3 region has the DNA TGCAGCGTTGCGGGACTAGCGGGAGGTGTTACAGATACGCAGTATTTT. Translating gives CSVAGLAGGVTDTQYF.

The genes are TRBV4-1 and TRBJ2-3; 10 nucleotides match TRBD2. This CDR3 has 15 residues. From germline, CDR1 is MGHRA and CDR2 YSYEKL. The ends lost 0 bases at V and 8 bases at J; junction bases unmatched: 5. The CDR3 is CASSQDPVAGGTQYF. CDR3 nucleotide sequence: TGCGCCAGCAGCCAAGATCCGGTAGCGGGGGGTACGCAGTATTTT.

V and J are TRBV7-2 and TRBJ2-5; 9 bases fit TRBD2. The CDR3 contains 15 residues. V shed 2 bases, J shed 4 bases, and the junction held 5 bases outside the gene matches. The germline gives CDR1 SGHTA, CDR2 FQGNSA. The CDR3 DNA reads as TGTGCCAGCAGCTTATCTTTACTAGCGGGAGAGACCCAGTACTTC. It specifies CASSLSLLAGETQYF.

J is TRBJ2-7 and V is TRBV4-3; 8 bases map to TRBD1. Germline loops: CDR1 LGHNA, CDR2 YSLEER. The J segment lost 5 bases and the V segment lost 0 bases, leaving 9 bases of the junction unmatched. This CDR3 has 16 residues. The CDR3: CASSQDWRTGSDEQYF. CDR3 in DNA: TGCGCCAGCAGCCAAGATTGGAGGACAGGGAGCGACGAGCAGTACTTC.

With respect to this clone: This sample includes further DNA sequences coding for the same CDR3. This rearrangement joins TRBV18 to TRBJ1-1; D gene unclear. Trimming removed 3 bases from V and 1 base from J, with 3 bases in between. Germline V gene lookup returns CDR1 KGHSH and CDR2 LQKENI. The CDR3 extends over 12 amino acids. DNA for the CDR3: TGTGCCAGCTCACCCAGGAACACTGAAGCTTTCTTT. It yields the protein CASSPRNTEAFF.

The chain carries TRBV2 and TRBJ2-7; 8 bases fit TRBD1. V was clipped by 6 bases and J by 3 bases; unmatched bases: 10. This CDR3 spans 15 amino acids. Germline V gives CDR1 SNHLY, CDR2 FYNNEI. In DNA form, the CDR3 reads TGTGCCAGCAGAAATACAGGGGGAACTAGCTACGAGCAGTACTTC. Protein product: CASRNTGGTSYEQYF.

V usage is TRBV18 and J usage is TRBJ1-5, with D perhaps TRBD1 (6 bases). The V end was cut by 3 bases, the J end by 5 bases, with 11 bases between. This CDR3 region has 14 residues. Per germline, CDR1 KGHSH and CDR2 LQKENI. CDR3 amino acids: CASSPNGQYQPQHF. The DNA of the CDR3 is TGTGCCAGCTCACCCAACGGACAGTATCAGCCCCAGCATTTT.

The gene calls are TRBV5-1 and TRBJ1-2; TRBD1 aligns across 11 bases. The CDR3 totals 15 residues. J gave up 5 bases and V 4 bases, and 7 bases lay outside the gene matches. Germline lookup yields CDR1 SGHRS and CDR2 YFSETQ. The CDR3 region has the DNA TGCGCCAGCAGCCCGGACAGGGGGCCTATGTATGGCTACACCTTC. Amino acid sequence: CASSPDRGPMYGYTF.

This chain connects TRBV11-2 to TRBJ1-5, with 9 bases matching TRBD1. CDR3 length: 17 residues. The V gene's germline CDR1 is SGHAT and CDR2 FQNNGV. V shed 5 bases, J shed 2 bases, and the junction held 10 bases outside the gene matches. In DNA form, the CDR3 reads TGTGCCAGCAGCCCCGGGACAGGGAGGTTTGGCAATCAGCCCCAGCATTTT. Its translation is CASSPGTGRFGNQPQHF.

In this sample, this clone turned up once. The chain has TRBV29-1 and TRBJ2-5; 13 bases fit TRBD2. This CDR3 has 17 amino acids. Trimming removed 3 bases from V and 1 base from J; junction bases left unmatched: 8. Germline V gene lookup returns CDR1 SQVTM and CDR2 ANQGSEA. The DNA of the CDR3 is TGCAGCGTTGATGGGACTAGCGGGATTACCATCCAAGAGACCCAGTACTTC. It translates to CSVDGTSGITIQETQYF.

V gene TRBV29-1 combines with J gene TRBJ2-5; 9 bases are a match to TRBD1. The germline CDR1 and CDR2 sequences are SQVTM and ANQGSEA. This CDR3 is 14 amino acids long. The J segment lost 5 bases and the V segment lost 2 bases, leaving 6 bases of the junction unmatched. CDR3 bases: TGCAGCGTTGAAAGACAGGGGGTGATGGAGACCCAGTACTTC. It translates to CSVERQGVMETQYF.

The chain has TRBV11-3 and TRBJ2-7; TRBD1 matches 7 bases. The CDR3 consists of 13 residues. Germline trimming cut 5 bases from V and 5 bases from J; bases unmatched to any gene: 6. Germline loops: CDR1 SGHNT, CDR2 YENEEA. CDR3 DNA: TGTGCCAGCAGCCTCGACAGGGACCACGAGCAGTACTTC. It specifies CASSLDRDHEQYF.

The chain recombines TRBV5-1 with TRBJ2-6, with D possibly TRBD2 on 5 matching bases. Germline V gene data show CDR1 as SGHRS and CDR2 as YFSETQ. The V gene lost 0 bases and the J gene lost 1 base, with 8 bases spanning the gap. The CDR3 is 16 residues long. The CDR3 reads CASSLATGSGANVLTF. DNA for the CDR3: TGCGCCAGCAGCTTGGCTACGGGGTCTGGGGCCAACGTCCTGACTTTC.

The gene calls are TRBV19 and TRBJ1-5; D unresolved. The germline CDR1 and CDR2 sequences are LNHDA and SQIVND (reference sequence). Between the trimmed V and J ends, which lost 7 bases and 4 bases, there was a span of 17 bases. The CDR3 length is 15 residues. The DNA for the CDR3 is TGTGCCAGTACCCCTGTCCCGGGTGTGAATCAGCCCCAGCATTTT. Protein sequence: CASTPVPGVNQPQHF.

This clone was found once. This sequence joins TRBV12-5 and TRBJ1-3; a possible D gene is TRBD1 (6 bases). Between the trimmed V and J ends, which lost 5 bases and 0 bases, there was a span of 17 bases. The CDR3 sequence is 17 residues long. The germline V gene has CDR1 LGHNT and CDR2 FRNRAP. The CDR3 here is CASGGGRTGVSGNTIYF. The CDR3, as DNA: TGTGCTAGTGGTGGGGGCCGGACCGGGGTCTCTGGAAACACCATATATTTT.

This chain joins TRBV5-1 and TRBJ2-1; TRBD2 agrees at 13 bases. Trimming removed 4 bases from V and 4 bases from J; junction bases left unmatched: 5. CDR3 length: 16 residues. Germline lookup yields CDR1 SGHRS and CDR2 YFSETQ. DNA of the CDR3: TGCGCCAGCAGCACTACGGGACTAGCGGGGTACAATGAGCAGTTCTTC. Encoded protein: CASSTTGLAGYNEQFF.

This chain's CDR3 is CASSPNRQRGDTEAFF. CDR3 coding DNA: TGCGCCAGCAGCCCGAACCGACAGAGAGGAGACACTGAAGCTTTCTTT. V is TRBV5-1 and J is TRBJ1-1; TRBD1 might be the D (5 bases). In germline, CDR1 is SGHRS, CDR2 YFSETQ. Between the trimmed V and J ends, which lost 4 bases and 3 bases, there was a span of 19 bases. This CDR3 region has 16 residues.

This rearrangement joins TRBV18 to TRBJ2-2, with 9 bases that match TRBD2. This CDR3 region has 16 residues. CDR1 and CDR2 (germline): KGHSH, LQKENI. V was clipped by 1 base and J by 6 bases; unmatched bases: 6. The CDR3 loop reads CASSPLAGDSSGELFF. DNA of the CDR3: TGTGCCAGCTCACCACTAGCGGGAGATTCTTCCGGGGAGCTGTTTTTT.

V gene TRBV15 combines with J gene TRBJ1-3, with D hard to call. Trimming stripped 8 bases from V and 1 base from J, with 9 bases between. Germline CDR1 and CDR2: LNHNV and YYDKDF (reference sequence). CDR3 size: 13 residues. The CDR3 nucleotides read TGTGCCACCGGTCAGCGATCTGGAAACACCATATATTTT. It is translated as CATGQRSGNTIYF. Full variable domain (rest looked up from reference TRBV15 and TRBJ1-3): DAMVIQNPRYQVTQFGKPVTLSCSQTLNHNVMYWYQQKSSQAPKLLFHYYDKDFNNEADTPDNFQSRRPNTSFCFLDIRSPGLGDTAMYLCATGQRSGNTIYFGEGSWLTVV.

The V and J genes are TRBV11-2 and TRBJ2-2, with D tentatively TRBD1 (5 bases). The ends were cut back, 4 bases at V and 7 bases at J, with 16 bases in the middle. CDR3 length equals 15 residues. Germline CDR1 is SGHAT and CDR2 is FQNNGV. CDR3 residues: CASSSIGRVVGELFF. Written as DNA, the CDR3 is TGTGCCAGCAGCTCAATCGGCAGGGTTGTCGGGGAGCTGTTTTTT.

The chain recombines TRBV2 with TRBJ1-3; D perhaps matches TRBD1 (6 bases). Germline V gene data show CDR1 as SNHLY and CDR2 as FYNNEI. V shed 3 bases and J shed 0 bases, with 9 bases lying between them. The CDR3 runs to 15 residues. CDR3 in DNA: TGTGCCAGCAGTGAGGACAGCTTCTCTGGAAACACCATATATTTT. Translating gives CASSEDSFSGNTIYF.